The clone carrying this TCR beta chain occurred a few times. These data originate in a study of patients and donors after allogeneic stem cell transplantation. One entry per CDR3 protein results from TCRdb running MiXCR on the RT-PCR reads. The sample consists of 400,000 to 450,000 distinct CDR3 sequences, around 15% of them appearing once. V lost 4 bases, J lost 0 bases, and 13 bases lay in between. The CDR3 extends over 16 amino acids. The receptor comes from a human donor who was either an allogeneic HSCT recipient or a stem cell or donor lymphocyte infusion donor (not recorded which). It is not recorded whose cells these are; they may come from a transplant donor. The V gene is TRBV12-3 or TRBV12-4, the J gene TRBJ2-4; no definite D call. Sequenced input: blood, either unsorted or a sorted T cell fraction (not recorded which). The CDR3 here is CASSSGPSSAKNIQYF. CDR3 bases: TGTGCCAGCAGTTCAGGACCGAGCTCAGCCAAAAACATTCAGTACTTC.